The 19 T cell receptor beta chains reported below all come from one sample, sequenced in a study of identical twins. TCRdb re-derived calls from the 5' RACE reads in MiXCR, one entry per CDR3 protein. The top ten hold approximately 0.25% of the sample, which has 1.5 million or so distinct CDR3 sequences, 32% seen once. The material sequenced was cord blood. The receptors here all came from a newborn girl in good health.

This clonotype was counted a few times. The V gene is TRBV4-1, the J gene TRBJ2-7, with 9 bases aligning to TRBD2. The J call may not be correct, given that the DNA end is closer to TRBJ2-5. CDR3 length: 16 residues. The germline V gene encodes CDR1 MGHRA and CDR2 YSYEKL. In nucleotides, the CDR3 is TGCGCCAGCAGCCAGACGGTGGGACTAGCCCCAGAGACCCAGTACTTC. Its protein is CASSQTVGLAPETQYF.

The chain links TRBV11-2 to TRBJ2-3; TRBD1 might be the D (6 bases). The CDR3 runs 18 residues. Germline-derived CDR1 and CDR2 are SGHAT and FQNNGV. The germline V and J ends were trimmed by 0 bases and 5 bases, with 21 bases remaining between them. The CDR3 loop reads CASSLDGLQGMQGDTQYF. The DNA for the CDR3 is TGTGCCAGCAGCTTAGATGGGCTACAGGGAATGCAGGGAGATACGCAGTATTTT.

This clonotype was seen more than once but under ten times. This chain connects TRBV7-9 to TRBJ2-7; D remains unclear. Germline V gene sequence: CDR1 SEHNR, CDR2 FQNEAQ (reference sequence). The V end was cut by 3 bases, the J end by 2 bases, with 11 bases between. The CDR3 contains 14 residues. CDR3 region: CASSFARRPYEQYF. The CDR3 DNA is TGTGCCAGCAGCTTCGCACGGCGCCCCTACGAGCAGTACTTC.

In this sample, this clonotype turned up many times. The chain links TRBV5-1 to TRBJ2-7; D call uncertain. There are 11 residues in the CDR3. V lost 2 bases and J 2 bases, leaving 2 bases between the germline ends. CDR1 SGHRS and CDR2 YFSETQ come from the germline V gene. Here the CDR3 reads CASSFPYEQYF. CDR3 nucleotides: TGCGCCAGCAGCTTCCCCTACGAGCAGTACTTC.

This CDR3 is CSAGGRGSYGYTF. In DNA, the CDR3 is TGCAGTGCTGGAGGGAGGGGAAGCTATGGCTACACCTTC. The V gene is TRBV20-1, the J gene TRBJ1-2; perhaps TRBD1 as D (5 bases). Looked up from germline, CDR1 is DFQATT and CDR2 is SNEGSKA (reference sequence). Between the trimmed V and J ends, which lost 5 bases and 4 bases, there was a span of 14 bases. The CDR3 runs to 13 residues.

In this sample, this clonotype turned up a few times. The chain has TRBV30 and TRBJ2-7, with 7 nucleotides matching TRBD2. Trimming took 2 bases from V and 4 from J; bases not matched to a gene: 5. CDR1 and CDR2 from the germline V gene are GTSNPN and SVGIG (reference sequence). This CDR3 has 13 amino acids. The CDR3 nucleotides are TGTGCCTGGAGTTTAGGGACTACATACGAGCAGTACTTC. Its protein is CAWSLGTTYEQYF.

This chain links TRBV4-2 with TRBJ1-1; D is unclear. Trimming stripped 0 bases from V and 1 base from J, with 6 bases between. The CDR3 extends over 14 amino acids. CDR1 is LGHNA and CDR2 is YNFKEQ in the germline V gene. CDR3 protein: CASSQDGRNTEAFF. CDR3 coding DNA: TGTGCCAGCAGCCAAGATGGCAGGAACACTGAAGCTTTCTTT.

J is TRBJ2-1 and V is TRBV18; D unresolved. The CDR3 has 16 residues. V gave up 2 bases and J gave up 7 bases, with 18 bases separating them. Germline lookup yields CDR1 KGHSH and CDR2 LQKENI. CDR3 in DNA: TGTGCCAGCTCACCAAACCCACCACCTTTGGGAAATGAGCAGTTCTTC. Its protein is CASSPNPPPLGNEQFF.

CDR3 nucleotides: TGCGCCAGCAGTGCTCTGGGGGGTAGCAATCAGCCCCAGCATTTT. Translation gives CASSALGGSNQPQHF. The V call is TRBV10-2, the J call TRBJ1-5; weak D call: TRBD1 (5 bases). The V and J ends lost 4 bases and 0 bases respectively, with 10 bases between them. CDR3 length equals 15 residues. Germline CDR1 is WSHSY and CDR2 is SAAADI.

The chain joins TRBV12-3 or TRBV12-4 to TRBJ2-1; 13 bases match TRBD2. The CDR3 covers 17 residues. V was pared by 5 bases and J by 3 bases, with 7 bases of the junction left unmatched. CDR3 amino acids: CASSQRLAGGGYNEQFF. CDR3 in DNA: TGTGCCAGCAGTCAGAGACTAGCGGGGGGCGGCTACAATGAGCAGTTCTTC.

The chain links TRBV20-1 to TRBJ2-3, with D possibly being TRBD2 (6 bases). V dropped 3 bases and J dropped 5 bases, with 6 bases sitting between them. Per the germline V gene, CDR1 is DFQATT and CDR2 is SNEGSKA (reference sequence). This CDR3 comprises 11 residues. CDR3 sequence (DNA): TGCAGTGCTAGCGGGGGAGATACGCAGTATTTT. Its translation is CSASGGDTQYF.

The gene calls are TRBV6-5 and TRBJ2-7; D ambiguous. The J call may be mistaken, given a closer DNA end match to TRBJ2-5. Germline loops: CDR1 MNHEY, CDR2 SVGAGI. There are 14 residues in the CDR3. The DNA for the CDR3 is TGTGCCAGCAGTTACTCGAGGCTGGTACAGACCCAGTACTTC. It translates to CASSYSRLVQTQYF.

In its sample, this clonotype was seen a few times. This rearrangement joins TRBV2 to TRBJ2-3; tentatively, D is TRBD2 (6 bases). CDR1 and CDR2 (germline): SNHLY, FYNNEI. The CDR3 is 17 amino acids. Between the trimmed V and J ends, which lost 5 bases and 0 bases, there was a span of 18 bases. DNA for the CDR3: TGTGCCAGCAGTCATGAGGGGCCTAGCGTGAGCACAGATACGCAGTATTTT. Translating gives CASSHEGPSVSTDTQYF.

This clonotype was found a few times. The chain uses TRBV5-6 and TRBJ2-1; no reliable D call. The V and J ends lost 2 bases and 2 bases respectively, with 8 bases between them. The CDR3 spans 14 residues. CDR1 SGHDT and CDR2 YYEEEE come from the germline V gene. The CDR3 is CASSFYTAYNEQFF. The CDR3, as DNA: TGTGCCAGCAGCTTCTATACTGCCTACAATGAGCAGTTCTTC.

This clonotype was found many times. The chain employs TRBV18 and TRBJ1-5, with a tentative D call TRBD1 (6 bases). The CDR3 loop spans 14 amino acids. V dropped 8 bases and J dropped 0 bases, with 11 bases sitting between them. CDR1 is KGHSH, CDR2 LQKENI, per germline. DNA for the CDR3: TGTGCCAGCAGCCACAGGGATAGCAATCAGCCCCAGCATTTT. This translates into CASSHRDSNQPQHF.

The chain combines TRBV11-2 with TRBJ2-4, with TRBD1 as a possible D gene (5 bases). Germline-derived CDR1 and CDR2 are SGHAT and FQNNGV. Trimming shortened V by 5 bases and J by 5 bases, and 16 bases separated the two germline ends. The CDR3 is 15 residues long. CDR3 coding DNA: TGTGCCAGCAGCCCATTCAGGGCGCGCCAAAACATTCAGTACTTC. This translates into CASSPFRARQNIQYF.

Comments on this clonotype: A read error may be the cause here, since a much bigger clone is one base away. V gene TRBV13 combines with J gene TRBJ2-6, with unresolved D. Germline lookup yields CDR1 PRHDT and CDR2 FYEKMQ (reference sequence). The V end was cut by 5 bases, the J end by 0 bases, with 5 bases between. CDR3 length: 14 residues. The CDR3 is CASSRNSGANVLTF. CDR3 nucleotides: TGTGCCAGCAGCCGGAACTCTGGGGCCAACGTCCTGACTTTC.

The rearrangement joins TRBV7-8 to TRBJ2-7; TRBD1 aligns across 7 bases. Germline CDR1 is SGHVS and CDR2 is FQNEAQ. CDR3 length: 14 amino acids. V gave up 6 bases and J gave up 3 bases; unmatched junction bases: 8. The chain's CDR3 is CASRRYRGFYEQYF. CDR3 in DNA: TGTGCCAGCAGACGATACAGGGGTTTCTACGAGCAGTACTTC.

This clonotype was observed a few times. This chain uses TRBV3-1 with TRBJ2-3; 13 nucleotides match TRBD2. Germline V gene lookup returns CDR1 LGHDT and CDR2 YNNKEL (reference sequence). J was trimmed by 4 bases and V by 1 base; bases with no gene match: 2. This CDR3 has 16 amino acids. The CDR3 region has the DNA TGTGCCAGCAGCCAAGCCGGGACTAGCGGGGCAGATACGCAGTATTTT. It yields the protein CASSQAGTSGADTQYF.